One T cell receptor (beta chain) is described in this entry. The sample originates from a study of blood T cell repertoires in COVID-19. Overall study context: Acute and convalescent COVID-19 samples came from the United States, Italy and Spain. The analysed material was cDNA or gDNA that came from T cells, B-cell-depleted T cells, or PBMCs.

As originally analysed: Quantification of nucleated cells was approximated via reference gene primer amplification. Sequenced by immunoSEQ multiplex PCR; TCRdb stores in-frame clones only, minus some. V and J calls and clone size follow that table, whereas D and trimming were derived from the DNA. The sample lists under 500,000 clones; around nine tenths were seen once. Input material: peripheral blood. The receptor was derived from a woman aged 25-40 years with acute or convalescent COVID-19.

The CDR3 sequence: CASRRQGDYEQYF. Here the CDR3 DNA reads TGTGCCAGCAGGCGACAGGGGGACTACGAGCAGTACTTC. The chain uses TRBV6-6 and TRBJ2-7; 9 nucleotides align to TRBD1. The J segment lost 3 bases and the V segment lost 6 bases, leaving 3 bases of the junction unmatched. This CDR3 has 13 amino acids. CDR1 and CDR2 (germline): MNHNY, SVGAGI (reference sequence).